This entry lists 2 T cell receptor beta chains sequenced from one sample in a study of early T cells in non-severe SARS-CoV-2 infection. TCRdb reanalysed the 5' RACE reads using MiXCR and keeps one entry per CDR3 protein. The sample includes 20,000 to 25,000 distinct CDR3 sequences, about 5.3% seen only once; the top ten take over 8.5%. The sequencing sample was made of whole blood. The receptors were gathered from an adult who was a healthcare worker with PCR-confirmed SARS-CoV-2 infection or an uninfected control (not recorded which).

The chain uses TRBV5-1 and TRBJ1-2, with 9 bases identical to TRBD1. Germline loops: CDR1 SGHRS, CDR2 YFSETQ. The CDR3 is 14 amino acids. V was pared by 6 bases and J by 3 bases, with 6 bases of the junction left unmatched. CDR3 DNA sequence: TGCGCCAGCAAACCGGGACAGGGTCACTATGGCTACACCTTC. Protein sequence: CASKPGQGHYGYTF.

This clonotype was seen at least ten times. The V gene is TRBV14, the J gene TRBJ2-3, with D possibly matching TRBD2 (6 bases). Trimming stripped 1 base from V and 2 bases from J, with 16 bases between. The CDR3 is made up of 17 amino acids. CDR1 SGHDN and CDR2 FVKESK come from the germline V gene. DNA of the CDR3: TGTGCCAGCAGCCAAGGCCGGACTAAAACCTTCACAGATACGCAGTATTTT. It encodes CASSQGRTKTFTDTQYF.